The rows below give T cell receptor beta chains drawn from one sample of a study of cytomegalovirus exposure and HLA in healthy donors. Profiling relied on immunoSEQ multiplex PCR, and the TCRdb table lists in-frame clones only, not all of them. This sample yields 150,000 to 170,000 clones, of which about 80% are seen a single time; around 13% belongs to the top ten. Sequencing used PBMCs. The receptors stem from a man younger than 45 in good health and CMV-seropositive. The CDR3 runs from the conserved cysteine through the conserved F or W. A D gene is named only where the DNA matches it firmly. A clone size is listed for some rows: how often the clone was seen (once, few, many), or a class if it is expanded.

size | D | J | V | CDR3 | DNA
once | TRBD1 | TRBJ1-2 | TRBV6-4 | CASSAVPGQGSGGYTF | TGTGCCAGCAGTGCAGTCCCGGGACAGGGATCGGGAGGCTACACCTTC
- | - | TRBJ2-2 | TRBV2 | CASSEHRNTGELFF | TGTGCCAGCAGTGAACATAGGAACACCGGGGAGCTGTTTTTT
- | TRBD1 | TRBJ1-4 | TRBV27 | CASSPTGFTNEKLFF | TGTGCCAGCAGTCCGACAGGGTTCACTAATGAAAAACTGTTTTTT
- | TRBD1 | TRBJ1-1 | TRBV11-3 | CASSPGTGGNTEAFF | TGTGCCAGCAGCCCTGGGACAGGGGGGAACACTGAAGCTTTCTTT
- | - | TRBJ1-1 | TRBV15 | CATSIGGMNTEAFF | TGTGCCACCAGCATTGGGGGGATGAACACTGAAGCTTTCTTT
- | - | TRBJ2-7 | TRBV7-3 | CASSLSGGHEQYF | TGTGCCAGCAGCTTATCTGGGGGCCACGAGCAGTACTTC
- | - | TRBJ1-2 | TRBV9 | CASSDSAGYGYTF | TGTGCCAGCAGCGACTCCGCAGGGTATGGCTACACCTTC
- | TRBD2 | TRBJ2-7 | TRBV6-5 | CASSAEAGGAYEQYF | TGTGCCAGCAGTGCGGAAGCGGGAGGAGCCTACGAGCAGTACTTC
- | TRBD2 | TRBJ2-3 | TRBV4-2 | CASSRRFQTSGRAVVTDTQYF | TGTGCCAGCAGCCGACGCTTCCAAACTAGCGGGAGGGCCGTTGTTACAGATACGCAGTATTTT
- | TRBD1 | TRBJ2-7 | TRBV6-1 | CASSESETGWAYEQYF | TGTGCCAGCAGTGAAAGTGAGACAGGGTGGGCCTACGAGCAGTACTTC
few | - | TRBJ2-7 | TRBV5-1 | CASSFDGTYEQYF | TGCGCCAGCAGCTTCGACGGGACCTACGAGCAGTACTTC
few | - | TRBJ1-1 | TRBV6-1 | CASVKGWDAFF | TGTGCCAGCGTTAAGGGGTGGGATGCTTTCTTT
- | - | TRBJ2-5 | TRBV10-3 | CAISDFQETQYF | TGTGCCATCAGTGACTTTCAAGAGACCCAGTACTTC
- | - | TRBJ1-1 | TRBV5-6 | CASSWGHEAFF | TGTGCCAGCAGCTGGGGACACGAAGCTTTCTTT
- | TRBD2 | TRBJ2-1 | TRBV4-2 | CASSQDLGGRLEQFF | TGTGCCAGCAGCCAAGATCTGGGCGGGAGGCTTGAGCAGTTCTTC
once | TRBD2 | TRBJ2-5 | TRBV27 | CASSSGLAGGGAQETQYF | TGTGCCAGCAGTTCAGGACTAGCGGGAGGTGGGGCTCAAGAGACCCAGTACTTC
- | - | TRBJ2-5 | TRBV29-1 | CSVGPRGRQETQYF | TGCAGCGTTGGGCCCAGGGGGAGGCAAGAGACCCAGTACTTC
- | TRBD1 | TRBJ1-2 | TRBV5-6 | CASSNAGTASYGYTF | TGTGCCAGCAGCAACGCCGGGACAGCCTCCTATGGCTACACCTTC
- | TRBD2 | TRBJ2-1 | TRBV9 | CASSTGGIPGNEQFF | TGTGCCAGCAGTACGGGGGGGATCCCGGGCAATGAGCAGTTCTTC
- | TRBD1 | TRBJ1-1 | TRBV2 | CASRTGDRRAFF | TGTGCCAGCAGAACTGGGGACAGAAGAGCTTTCTTT
- | TRBD1 | TRBJ2-7 | TRBV5-6 | CASSLTGGSGEQYF | TGTGCCAGCAGCTTGACAGGGGGAAGTGGCGAGCAGTACTTC
- | TRBD2 | TRBJ2-2 | TRBV7-9 | CASSGGTSRNTGELFF | TGTGCCAGCAGCGGGGGGACTAGCCGAAACACCGGGGAGCTGTTTTTT
- | - | TRBJ2-7 | TRBV6-1 | CASRDSQTYEQYF | TGTGCCAGCCGGGACTCTCAAACCTACGAGCAGTACTTC
once | - | TRBJ2-2 | TRBV7-9 | CASSSQGVTGELFF | TGTGCCAGCAGCTCACAGGGTGTCACCGGGGAGCTGTTTTTT
- | - | TRBJ1-1 | TRBV28 | CASSSLSTEAFF | TGTGCCAGCAGTTCTCTGAGCACTGAAGCTTTCTTT
- | - | TRBJ2-1 | TRBV10-3 | CATGREPAYNEQFF | TGTGCCACCGGACGGGAGCCGGCTTACAATGAGCAGTTCTTC
few | TRBD1 | TRBJ1-6 | TRBV7-9 | CASSHGDREGSPLHF | TGTGCCAGCAGCCATGGGGACAGGGAAGGTTCACCCCTCCACTTT
- | TRBD1 | TRBJ2-2 | TRBV2 | CASSEGGTGLTGELFF | TGTGCCAGCAGTGAAGGAGGGACAGGGTTAACCGGGGAGCTGTTTTTT
- | - | TRBJ1-5 | TRBV10-1 | CASSDPNQPQHF | TGCGCCAGCAGTGACCCAAATCAGCCCCAGCATTTT
- | TRBD2 | TRBJ2-3 | TRBV4-1 | CASSQDGGLANTDTQYF | TGCGCCAGCAGCCAAGATGGGGGACTAGCGAACACAGATACGCAGTATTTT
- | - | TRBJ2-7 | TRBV6-5 | CASSNSGEQYF | TGTGCCAGCAGCAATTCGGGGGAGCAGTACTTC
- | TRBD2 | TRBJ2-7 | TRBV7-9 | CATGLGSGPSYEQYF | TGTGCCACCGGGCTAGGTAGCGGGCCCTCCTACGAGCAGTACTTC
- | TRBD2 | TRBJ2-1 | TRBV5-8 | CASVGLAGALSYNEQFF | TGTGCCAGCGTGGGACTAGCGGGAGCCCTCTCCTACAATGAGCAGTTCTTC
once | TRBD1 | TRBJ2-7 | TRBV19 | CASSIAGQGAYEQYF | TGTGCCAGTAGTATAGCGGGACAGGGGGCCTACGAGCAGTACTTC
few | - | TRBJ2-7 | TRBV9 | CASSPRSGTNSYEQYF | TGTGCCAGCAGCCCCCGATCGGGTACCAACTCCTACGAGCAGTACTTC
- | - | TRBJ2-3 | TRBV13 | CASSLETRDTQYF | TGTGCCAGCAGCTTAGAAACACGAGATACGCAGTATTTT
- | TRBD1 | TRBJ1-2 | TRBV6-6 | CASRRQGTNYGYTF | TGTGCCAGCAGGCGACAGGGGACTAACTATGGCTACACCTTC
- | - | TRBJ2-5 | TRBV28 | CASSSRDFQETQYF | TGTGCCAGCAGCAGCCGGGACTTCCAAGAGACCCAGTACTTC
- | - | TRBJ2-2 | TRBV19 | CASSILGARSTGELFF | TGTGCCAGTAGTATACTGGGGGCGCGTTCAACCGGGGAGCTGTTTTTT
few | - | TRBJ2-7 | TRBV10-3 | CAISGQVSYEQYF | TGTGCCATCAGTGGACAGGTCTCCTACGAGCAGTACTTC
- | TRBD1 | TRBJ2-3 | TRBV30 | CAWTGTGVRDTQYF | TGTGCCTGGACCGGGACAGGGGTGAGAGATACGCAGTATTTT
- | TRBD1 | TRBJ2-7 | TRBV19 | CASFPSGTGLIGEQYF | TGTGCCAGTTTCCCGTCCGGGACAGGGTTGATAGGGGAGCAGTACTTC
- | - | TRBJ2-3 | TRBV27 | CASGDGSSTDTQYF | TGTGCCAGCGGAGACGGATCTAGCACAGATACGCAGTATTTT